Following are 19 T cell receptor beta chains from one sample sequenced in a study of sequential checkpoint blockade in melanoma. Treatment described: randomized to nivolumab then ipilimumab (arm A) or the reverse (arm B). Here immunoSEQ multiplex PCR was the method, and the copy in TCRdb shows in-frame clones only, minus some. The table records approximately 8,200 clones, approximately 58% of them present only once. The input for sequencing was CD8+ T cells sorted from blood (inferred from file names), taken from a patient given nivolumab and ipilimumab in sequence. The receptors were sampled from a human donor with melanoma.

The chain employs TRBV27 and TRBJ2-7; 8 positions agree with TRBD1. Germline V lookup: CDR1 MNHEY, CDR2 SMNVEV (reference sequence). This CDR3 region has 14 residues. V was clipped by 2 bases and J by 5 bases; unmatched bases: 5. CDR3 protein: CASSLLGQGDEQYF. The CDR3 nucleotides are TGTGCCAGCAGTTTACTCGGACAGGGCGACGAGCAGTACTTC.

The chain links TRBV19 to TRBJ2-6; D possibly corresponds to TRBD2 (6 bases). The V end lost 2 bases, the J end lost 3 bases, and 11 bases lay between the germline ends. Looked up from germline, CDR1 is LNHDA and CDR2 is SQIVND (reference sequence). The CDR3 sequence is 16 residues long. In nucleotides, the CDR3 is TGTGCCAGTAGTATACGGGGCGGGGATGGGGCCAACGTCCTGACTTTC. This gives the protein CASSIRGGDGANVLTF.

The CDR3: CASSLGGREYYGYTF. DNA of the CDR3: TGTGCCAGCAGCTTGGGGGGGAGGGAATATTATGGCTACACCTTC. This sequence joins TRBV5-4 and TRBJ1-2, with TRBD1 as a possible D gene (5 bases). In germline, CDR1 is SGHNT, CDR2 YYREEE (reference sequence). This CDR3 contains 15 residues. V was trimmed by 0 bases and J by 5 bases, leaving 14 bases between them.

The chain links TRBV4-1 to TRBJ1-1; D ambiguous. V was shortened by 0 bases and J by 7 bases, with 12 bases between the two germline ends. There are 14 residues in the CDR3. Germline lookup yields CDR1 MGHRA and CDR2 YSYEKL. As DNA, the CDR3 is TGCGCCAGCAGCCAAGAATCGGGGAGTATTGAAGCTTTCTTT. It specifies CASSQESGSIEAFF.

This rearrangement joins TRBV7-6 to TRBJ2-7; D is unclear. Germline assignment: CDR1 SGHVS and CDR2 FNYEAQ. The V and J ends lost 5 bases and 1 base respectively, with 12 bases between them. The CDR3 contains 14 residues. CDR3 residues: CASSPERSSYEQYF. As DNA, the CDR3 is TGTGCCAGCAGCCCGGAGAGGAGTTCCTACGAGCAGTACTTC.

CDR3 coding DNA: TGCGCCAGCAGCGTTGTCATTAGGCAGGGGATCCCAGATACGCAGTATTTT. Its protein product is CASSVVIRQGIPDTQYF. The chain recombines TRBV4-1 with TRBJ2-3; possibly TRBD1 for D (6 bases). V lost 5 bases to trimming and J lost 4 bases, with 22 bases between them. Per germline, CDR1 MGHRA and CDR2 YSYEKL. The length of the CDR3 is 17 residues.

The rearrangement links TRBV5-1 to TRBJ2-7; tentative D call: TRBD2 (5 bases). There are 12 residues in the CDR3. Trimming removed 4 bases from V and 2 bases from J, with 7 bases in between. The germline CDR1 and CDR2 sequences are SGHRS and YFSETQ. The chain's CDR3 is CASSPGTYEQYF. The CDR3 coding sequence is TGCGCCAGCAGCCCCGGGACCTACGAGCAGTACTTC.

The chain recombines TRBV19 with TRBJ1-1, with TRBD1 as a possible D gene (6 bases). This CDR3 region has 16 residues. With 1 base removed from V and 0 bases from J, the gap between germline ends came to 12 bases. Germline CDR1 LNHDA, CDR2 SQIVND (reference sequence). In DNA, the CDR3 is TGTGCCAGTAGTATAGCCCCGGGACATCTGAACACTGAAGCTTTCTTT. Its protein product is CASSIAPGHLNTEAFF.

The chain uses TRBV27 and TRBJ2-7; D unclear. V was clipped by 5 bases and J by 4 bases, with 12 bases between them. The CDR3 is 13 amino acids. Germline loops: CDR1 MNHEY, CDR2 SMNVEV (reference sequence). CDR3 amino acids: CASSPPPFYEQYF. The CDR3 nucleotides are TGTGCCAGCAGTCCCCCCCCTTTTTACGAGCAGTACTTC.

The V gene is TRBV6-5, the J gene TRBJ2-7; D ambiguous. CDR3 size: 14 residues. The V end was cut by 4 bases, the J end by 2 bases, with 12 bases between. The germline gives CDR1 MNHEY, CDR2 SVGAGI. The CDR3 loop reads CASSLRSRPYEQYF. CDR3 nucleotide sequence: TGTGCCAGCAGTTTACGGTCCAGGCCCTACGAGCAGTACTTC.

The V gene is TRBV15, the J gene TRBJ1-1, with D perhaps TRBD1 (5 bases). Trimming cost V 2 bases and J 6 bases, with 10 bases left between them. The CDR3 spans 13 residues. Looked up from germline, CDR1 is LNHNV and CDR2 is YYDKDF (reference sequence). The CDR3 sequence is CATSRPDTPEAFF. The CDR3, as DNA: TGTGCCACCAGCAGACCGGACACCCCTGAAGCTTTCTTT.

The chain recombines TRBV4-1 with TRBJ1-4; the D gene is possibly TRBD1 (6 bases). The CDR3 has 13 amino acids. The germline V and J ends were trimmed by 1 base and 8 bases, with 8 bases remaining between them. CDR1 MGHRA and CDR2 YSYEKL come from the germline V gene. The CDR3 DNA is TGCGCCAGCAGCCAAGTTGGGGGCGAAAAACTGTTTTTT. Residues: CASSQVGGEKLFF.

By its share, this clone is medium-sized (0.01 to 0.1%). The V and J genes are TRBV6-4 and TRBJ2-3, with D tentatively TRBD1 (7 bases). Trimming took 3 bases from V and 1 from J, leaving 11 bases between them. The CDR3 length is 15 residues. Germline loops: CDR1 MRHNA, CDR2 SNTAGT. The CDR3 region is CASSDGGGGTDTQYF. The CDR3 DNA is TGTGCCAGCAGTGATGGAGGGGGCGGCACAGATACGCAGTATTTT.

This rearrangement joins TRBV6-1 to TRBJ2-1, with 7 bases lining up with TRBD2. The CDR3 is made up of 12 amino acids. The germline V gene has CDR1 MNHNS and CDR2 SASEGT. Trimming cost V 7 bases and J 12 bases; bases outside gene matches: 9. Here the CDR3 reads CASMGGTPVQFF. CDR3 sequence (DNA): TGTGCCAGCATGGGGGGGACTCCCGTGCAGTTCTTC.

The chain is built from TRBV27 and TRBJ2-7; 7 nucleotides match TRBD2. The length of the CDR3 is 14 residues. Unmatched junction bases numbered 4, after V lost 2 bases and J lost 3 bases. CDR1 and CDR2 (germline): MNHEY, SMNVEV (reference sequence). The CDR3 reads CASSLGRGYYEQYF. In DNA, the CDR3 is TGTGCCAGCAGTTTAGGGAGGGGATACTACGAGCAGTACTTC.

V gene TRBV27 combines with J gene TRBJ2-7, with D possibly matching TRBD1 (6 bases). Trimming pared 6 bases from V and 0 bases from J, leaving 12 bases between. The CDR3 sequence is 14 residues long. Germline CDR1 and CDR2: MNHEY and SMNVEV (reference sequence). The CDR3 DNA reads TGTGCCAGCAGCCACGGACAGAGCTCCTACGAGCAGTACTTC. Amino acid sequence: CASSHGQSSYEQYF.

The chain couples TRBV28 to TRBJ2-1; D not certain. In germline, CDR1 is MDHEN, CDR2 SYDVKM. V was pared by 3 bases and J by 2 bases, with 5 bases between. This CDR3 has 13 residues. The CDR3 DNA reads as TGTGCCAGCAGTTTTAACACCTACAATGAGCAGTTCTTC. This encodes CASSFNTYNEQFF.

This chain uses TRBV4-2 with TRBJ1-1, with a weak D call TRBD1 (5 bases). The CDR3 runs 16 residues. V shed 5 bases and J shed 0 bases, with 16 bases lying between them. CDR1 LGHNA and CDR2 YNFKEQ come from the germline V gene. The CDR3 loop is CASSNRPDSLNTEAFF. DNA for the CDR3: TGTGCCAGCAGCAATAGGCCCGACAGCCTGAACACTGAAGCTTTCTTT.

This clone was counted only a few times. Distinct nucleotide sequences in the sample also encode this CDR3. The CDR3 is CASSLAGTASYEQYF. CDR3 nucleotide sequence: TGCGCCAGCAGCTTGGCCGGGACAGCCTCCTACGAGCAGTACTTC. The chain joins TRBV5-1 to TRBJ2-7; 7 nucleotides match TRBD1. The CDR3 is 15 residues long. Germline-derived CDR1 and CDR2 are SGHRS and YFSETQ. V trimming: 0 bases; J trimming: 0 bases; junction bases outside the gene matches: 3.